The 10 T cell receptor beta chains below were found in one sample sequenced in a study of long-term antiretroviral therapy in people with HIV. immunoSEQ v3.0 was run at survey level. Produced via immunoSEQ multiplex PCR; TCRdb's table is partial and in-frame only. The data show 7,500 to 10,000 clones, roughly four fifths seen once. Here the sequenced sample was unsorted PBMCs, taken 0.7 years after starting antiretroviral therapy. These receptors came from a man in his forties with HIV.

The J gene is TRBJ2-7, the V gene TRBV30; 8 nucleotides match TRBD2. The trim removed 2 bases at V and 4 bases at J, leaving 4 bases unmatched. The CDR3 has 13 amino acids. The germline V gene has CDR1 GTSNPN and CDR2 SVGIG (reference sequence). CDR3 coding DNA: TGTGCCTGGAGTACAACTAGCGGATACGAGCAGTACTTC. This encodes CAWSTTSGYEQYF.

The chain employs TRBV5-1 and TRBJ2-2, with 11 positions matching TRBD1. J gave up 6 bases and V 4 bases, and 5 bases lay outside the gene matches. CDR1 is SGHRS and CDR2 is YFSETQ in the germline V gene. The CDR3 has 15 amino acids. The DNA of the CDR3 is TGCGCCAGCAGCGCCGGACAGGGGGCGGCCGGGGAGCTGTTTTTT. Translated: CASSAGQGAAGELFF.

This rearrangement joins TRBV7-9 to TRBJ2-3; 16 bases match TRBD2. The CDR3 is made up of 15 amino acids. J gave up 8 bases and V 4 bases, and 3 bases lay outside the gene matches. Germline V gives CDR1 SEHNR, CDR2 FQNEAQ (reference sequence). As DNA, the CDR3 is TGTGCCAGCAGCTCCGGGACTAGCGGGAGGGCTACGCAGTATTTT. Its protein is CASSSGTSGRATQYF.

The CDR3 here is CASSLQGHNQPQHF. The CDR3 coding sequence is TGTGCCAGCAGCTTACAGGGTCACAATCAGCCCCAGCATTTT. J is TRBJ1-5 and V is TRBV5-4, with a tentative D call TRBD1 (6 bases). Germline CDR1 is SGHNT and CDR2 is YYREEE (reference sequence). V lost 2 bases and J lost 3, with 9 bases in between. The CDR3 sequence is 14 residues long. Filled out from reference TRBV5-4 and TRBJ1-5, the complete variable domain reads ETGVTQSPTHLIKTRGQQVTLRCSSQSGHNTVSWYQQALGQGPQFIFQYYREEENGRGNFPPRFSGLQFPNYSSELNVNALELDDSALYLCASSLQGHNQPQHFGDGTRLSIL.

The V and J genes are TRBV29-1 and TRBJ1-1, with D tentatively TRBD1 (5 bases). Per germline, CDR1 SQVTM and CDR2 ANQGSEA. The V and J ends lost 3 bases and 5 bases respectively, with 10 bases between them. The CDR3 length is 12 residues. The CDR3 region has the DNA TGCAGCGTTGATTCAGGGTGGACTGAAGCTTTCTTT. The encoded protein is CSVDSGWTEAFF. Full variable domain (rest looked up from reference TRBV29-1 and TRBJ1-1): SAVISQKPSRDICQRGTSLTIQCQVDSQVTMMFWYRQQPGQSLTLIATANQGSEATYESGFVIDKFPISRPNLTFSTLTVSNMSPEDSSIYLCSVDSGWTEAFFGQGTRLTVV.

CDR3 in amino acids: CASSHGDRDGEQYF. The CDR3 bases are TGCGCCAGCAGCCACGGGGACAGGGACGGCGAGCAGTACTTC. The V and J genes are TRBV4-3 and TRBJ2-7; 9 bases line up with TRBD1. J was trimmed by 6 bases and V by 3 bases; bases with no gene match: 6. The CDR3 consists of 14 residues. CDR1 is LGHNA, CDR2 YSLEER, per germline.

By share, this clone ranks as medium-sized. The genes are TRBV2 and TRBJ2-3; D gene uncertain. The CDR3 has 12 amino acids. CDR1 and CDR2 (germline): SNHLY, FYNNEI. V was pared by 1 base and J by 6 bases, with 5 bases between. Here the CDR3 DNA reads TGTGCCAGCAGTGAAGACATTGATACGCAGTATTTT. This sequence encodes CASSEDIDTQYF.

J is TRBJ2-1 and V is TRBV4-2; the D gene is possibly TRBD2 (5 bases). The germline V gene encodes CDR1 LGHNA and CDR2 YNFKEQ. The CDR3 loop spans 17 amino acids. V was shortened by 0 bases and J by 2 bases, with 14 bases between the two germline ends. The CDR3 reads CASSQEEGGPPYNEQFF. The CDR3 nucleotides are TGTGCCAGCAGCCAAGAAGAGGGCGGTCCTCCCTACAATGAGCAGTTCTTC.

The chain joins TRBV4-2 to TRBJ1-1, with a tentative D call TRBD1 (6 bases). This CDR3 is built from 14 residues. V was pared by 6 bases and J by 5 bases, with 16 bases between. Germline V gene data show CDR1 as LGHNA and CDR2 as YNFKEQ. The CDR3 nucleotides are TGTGCCAGCAGGTACACAGGGCAGAATACTGAAGCTTTCTTT. Translated: CASRYTGQNTEAFF.

This chain uses TRBV7-9 with TRBJ2-1; D remains unclear. This CDR3 has 14 amino acids. The V and J ends lost 5 bases and 8 bases respectively, with 16 bases between them. The V gene's germline CDR1 is SEHNR and CDR2 FQNEAQ (reference sequence). CDR3 nucleotides: TGTGCCAGCAGCGACGCCCCATTAGCCCATGAGCAGTTCTTC. Its translation is CASSDAPLAHEQFF. Full variable domain (remainder filled in from reference TRBV7-9 and TRBJ2-1): DTGVSQNPRHKITKRGQNVTFRCDPISEHNRLYWYRQTLGQGPEFLTYFQNEAQLEKSRLLSDRFSAERPKGSFSTLEIQRTEQGDSAMYLCASSDAPLAHEQFFGPGTRLTVL.